Shown below are 27 T cell receptor beta chains from a single sample sequenced in a study of cytomegalovirus exposure and HLA in healthy donors. Amplification used 60 Vbeta primers and 13 Jbeta primers. The repertoire was sequenced with immunoSEQ multiplex PCR; TCRdb's copy has only in-frame clones and lacks some. The data include tens of thousands of clones; the top ten clones carry more than 10%. The sample comprised PBMCs. The receptors were gathered from a woman aged 25 to 39 in good health and CMV-seropositive.

The V call is TRBV5-1, the J call TRBJ1-2; TRBD1 might be the D (5 bases). The CDR3 spans 13 residues. From germline, CDR1 is SGHRS and CDR2 YFSETQ. The V end lost 7 bases, the J end lost 0 bases, and 10 bases lay between the germline ends. The CDR3 coding sequence is TGCGCCAGCGCGGGGGGTTCTAACTATGGCTACACCTTC. Its translation: CASAGGSNYGYTF.

The rearrangement joins TRBV6-6 to TRBJ1-2, with TRBD1 identical over 8 bases. V dropped 6 bases and J dropped 9; count of bases not matched to a gene: 12. This CDR3 spans 14 amino acids. Germline loops: CDR1 MNHNY, CDR2 SVGAGI (reference sequence). The CDR3 protein is CASSRGSGGASYTF. CDR3 coding DNA: TGTGCCAGCAGCAGGGGGTCAGGGGGCGCAAGCTACACCTTC.

Points on this clone: An end of the junction differs from the germline gene, which may be a read error. The rearrangement links TRBV30 to TRBJ1-5, with a possible D match to TRBD1 (6 bases). The V gene's germline CDR1 is GTSNPN and CDR2 SVGIG (reference sequence). The CDR3 extends over 15 amino acids. The CDR3 loop is CAGSEGGHGNQPQHF. For the CDR3, the DNA is TGTGCCGGGAGTGAGGGGGGGCACGGCAATCAGCCCCAGCATTTT. Based on the CDR3 plus reference TRBV30 and TRBJ1-5, the full variable domain is SQTIHQWPATLVQPVGSPLSLECTVEGTSNPNLYWYRQAAGRGLQLLFYSVGIGQISSEVPQNLSASRPQDRQFILSSKKLLLSDSGFYLCAGSEGGHGNQPQHFGDGTRLSIL.

The rearrangement links TRBV7-9 to TRBJ2-5, with 10 bases identical to TRBD2. Germline trimming cut 5 bases from V and 1 base from J; bases unmatched to any gene: 4. Germline-derived CDR1 and CDR2 are SEHNR and FQNEAQ (reference sequence). The CDR3 spans 15 residues. CDR3 in DNA: TGTGCCAGCAGCACATCTAGCGGGGGCCAAGAGACCCAGTACTTC. Translating gives CASSTSSGGQETQYF.

J is TRBJ1-2 and V is TRBV5-1; TRBD1 matches 7 bases. Trimming at V came to 1 base and at J to 8 bases, leaving 5 bases not matched to a gene. Looked up from germline, CDR1 is SGHRS and CDR2 is YFSETQ. This CDR3 is 13 amino acids long. For the CDR3, the DNA is TGCGCCAGCAGCTTGACAGGGGAAGGCGGCTACACCTTC. Protein sequence: CASSLTGEGGYTF.

The chain recombines TRBV29-1 with TRBJ2-7; TRBD2 matches 7 bases. The V segment lost 1 base and the J segment 1 base; nucleotides outside the gene matches: 10. CDR1 SQVTM and CDR2 ANQGSEA come from the germline V gene. The CDR3 has 16 residues. CDR3 nucleotides: TGCAGCGTTGAAGCACAACACCCGGGGGGTTCCTACGAGCAGTACTTC. Residues: CSVEAQHPGGSYEQYF.

The DNA for the CDR3 is TGTGCCAGCTCTGACCCCCGAGGGGGCTACACCTTC. Protein: CASSDPRGGYTF. This chain links TRBV6-5 with TRBJ1-2, with D hard to call. This CDR3 is built from 12 residues. V was trimmed by 8 bases and J by 8 bases, leaving 15 bases between them. CDR1 and CDR2 (germline): MNHEY, SVGAGI.

This chain joins TRBV6-5 and TRBJ1-3; 10 bases match TRBD1. The CDR3 loop spans 14 amino acids. Germline CDR1 MNHEY, CDR2 SVGAGI. V lost 8 bases to trimming and J lost 4 bases; unmatched junction nucleotides: 5. The CDR3 bases are TGTGCCAGCTGGACAGGGGGTGTCGGAAACACCATATATTTT. Translated, it gives CASWTGGVGNTIYF.

The chain couples TRBV30 to TRBJ2-7; D is unclear. Germline CDR1 GTSNPN, CDR2 SVGIG (reference sequence). The germline V and J ends were trimmed by 7 bases and 2 bases, with 18 bases remaining between them. This CDR3 region has 14 residues. The CDR3: CASSLYSPAYEQYF. In DNA, the CDR3 is TGTGCCTCATCTTTGTACTCTCCCGCCTACGAGCAGTACTTC.

The chain has TRBV7-9 and TRBJ2-5; TRBD1 aligns across 7 bases. This CDR3 comprises 12 residues. Looked up from germline, CDR1 is SEHNR and CDR2 is FQNEAQ (reference sequence). With 5 bases clipped from V and 4 bases from J, the junction kept 1 base outside the gene matches. The CDR3 DNA is TGTGCCAGCAGCCGACAGGGAGAGACCCAGTACTTC. This sequence encodes CASSRQGETQYF. Together with reference TRBV7-9 and TRBJ2-5, the CDR3 gives the full variable domain: DTGVSQNPRHKITKRGQNVTFRCDPISEHNRLYWYRQTLGQGPEFLTYFQNEAQLEKSRLLSDRFSAERPKGSFSTLEIQRTEQGDSAMYLCASSRQGETQYFGPGTRLLVL.

The chain employs TRBV6-1 and TRBJ1-2; 8 bases fit TRBD1. Germline V gives CDR1 MNHNS, CDR2 SASEGT. Unmatched junction bases numbered 4, after V lost 4 bases and J lost 6 bases. The CDR3 contains 13 residues. DNA of the CDR3: TGTGCCAGCAGTGGTGGACAGGGCCATGGCTACACCTTC. Translation: CASSGGQGHGYTF.

This chain links TRBV28 with TRBJ2-3; 8 bases fit TRBD1. The ends lost 2 bases at V and 2 bases at J; junction bases unmatched: 6. CDR1 is MDHEN, CDR2 SYDVKM, per germline. This CDR3 has 16 residues. CDR3 sequence: CASSLGLQGDTDTQYF. CDR3 nucleotide sequence: TGTGCCAGCAGTTTAGGGCTACAGGGGGACACAGATACGCAGTATTTT. Together with reference TRBV28 and TRBJ2-3, the CDR3 gives the full variable domain: DVKVTQSSRYLVKRTGEKVFLECVQDMDHENMFWYRQDPGLGLRLIYFSYDVKMKEKGDIPEGYSVSREKKERFSLILESASTNQTSMYLCASSLGLQGDTDTQYFGPGTRLTVL.

This chain joins TRBV18 and TRBJ1-1; D remains ambiguous. The CDR3 runs to 15 residues. The ends were cut back, 4 bases at V and 0 bases at J, with 12 bases in the middle. The germline gives CDR1 KGHSH, CDR2 LQKENI. The CDR3 here is CASSLSRLMNTEAFF. CDR3 in DNA: TGTGCCAGCTCACTAAGCAGGCTTATGAACACTGAAGCTTTCTTT.

The J gene is TRBJ1-1, the V gene TRBV6-5; maybe TRBD1 (6 bases). CDR3 size: 15 residues. Trimming left V 3 bases short and J 1 base short, with 12 bases between. From germline, CDR1 is MNHEY and CDR2 SVGAGI. The CDR3 spells CASSYRRTENTEAFF. CDR3 DNA: TGTGCCAGCAGTTATCGCCGGACAGAGAACACTGAAGCTTTCTTT.

In DNA form, the CDR3 reads TGTGCCAGCAGAAAGGGACAGGGGACGGGGGAGCAGTACTTC. Its protein product is CASRKGQGTGEQYF. The chain links TRBV2 to TRBJ2-7; 10 bases map to TRBD1. J gave up 7 bases and V 6 bases, and 9 bases lay outside the gene matches. The CDR3 runs 14 residues. Germline V gives CDR1 SNHLY, CDR2 FYNNEI. Supplemented by reference TRBV2 and TRBJ2-7, the full variable domain reads EPEVTQTPSHQVTQMGQEVILRCVPISNHLYFYWYRQILGQKVEFLVSFYNNEISEKSEIFDDQFSVERPDGSNFTLKIRSTKLEDSAMYFCASRKGQGTGEQYFGPGTRLTVT.

The rearrangement links TRBV11-2 to TRBJ2-7, with TRBD1 matching over 9 bases. V shed 5 bases and J 6 bases; nucleotides not matched to a gene: 8. Germline assignment: CDR1 SGHAT and CDR2 FQNNGV. The CDR3 is 14 amino acids. In DNA, the CDR3 is TGTGCCAGCAGCCGAGGACAGGGGTCGTCCGAGCAGTACTTC. As protein: CASSRGQGSSEQYF.

V usage is TRBV11-3 and J usage is TRBJ2-1, with unresolved D. Trimming shortened V by 3 bases and J by 7 bases, and 13 bases separated the two germline ends. CDR1 is SGHNT, CDR2 YENEEA, per germline. This CDR3 is 14 amino acids long. The CDR3 protein is CASSFQRTGNEQFF. In nucleotides, the CDR3 is TGTGCCAGCAGCTTTCAGCGTACTGGGAATGAGCAGTTCTTC.

The chain recombines TRBV30 with TRBJ1-3, with 8 bases matching TRBD1. The CDR3 totals 15 residues. Germline CDR1 reads GTSNPN; CDR2 reads SVGIG (reference sequence). With 5 bases clipped from V and 2 bases from J, the junction kept 8 bases outside the gene matches. The CDR3 coding sequence is TGTGCCTGGTGGCCGGGCAGGGGGCCTGGAAACACCATATATTTT. It encodes CAWWPGRGPGNTIYF. The variable domain in full, with the rest retrieved from reference TRBV30 and TRBJ1-3, is SQTIHQWPATLVQPVGSPLSLECTVEGTSNPNLYWYRQAAGRGLQLLFYSVGIGQISSEVPQNLSASRPQDRQFILSSKKLLLSDSGFYLCAWWPGRGPGNTIYFGEGSWLTVV.

This sequence joins TRBV25-1 and TRBJ2-7; tentative D call: TRBD2 (6 bases). Germline assignment: CDR1 MGHDK and CDR2 SYGVNS. The V and J ends lost 3 bases and 0 bases respectively, with 9 bases between them. The CDR3 consists of 14 residues. The CDR3 sequence is CASSDGGFSYEQYF. CDR3 coding DNA: TGTGCCAGCAGTGATGGGGGGTTCTCCTACGAGCAGTACTTC.

The V call is TRBV5-1, the J call TRBJ2-4; 7 nucleotides agree with TRBD1. This CDR3 region has 14 residues. CDR1 is SGHRS, CDR2 YFSETQ, per germline. J lost 8 bases, V lost 5 bases, and 10 bases had no gene match. The CDR3 nucleotides read TGCGCCAGCAGTAACGGTAGGGGGCTCGACATTCAGTACTTC. It codes for CASSNGRGLDIQYF.

The chain has TRBV5-5 and TRBJ1-1; TRBD1 matches at 7 bases. Unmatched junction bases numbered 4, after V lost 4 bases and J lost 1 base. There are 14 residues in the CDR3. Germline V lookup: CDR1 SGHKS, CDR2 YYEKEE (reference sequence). The CDR3 nucleotides are TGTGCCAGCAGCAGGACAGGTTCGAACACTGAAGCTTTCTTT. This encodes CASSRTGSNTEAFF. Supplemented by reference TRBV5-5 and TRBJ1-1, the full variable domain reads DAGVTQSPTHLIKTRGQQVTLRCSPISGHKSVSWYQQVLGQGPQFIFQYYEKEERGRGNFPDRFSARQFPNYSSELNVNALLLGDSALYLCASSRTGSNTEAFFGQGTRLTVV.

The chain links TRBV6-1 to TRBJ2-2; possibly TRBD1 for D (5 bases). The CDR3 loop spans 15 amino acids. The germline gives CDR1 MNHNS, CDR2 SASEGT. Trimming stripped 6 bases from V and 0 bases from J, with 11 bases between. The CDR3 sequence: CASRLDRANTGELFF. Here the CDR3 DNA reads TGTGCCAGCAGACTTGACAGAGCGAACACCGGGGAGCTGTTTTTT.

The chain links TRBV11-3 to TRBJ2-5; 7 bases are a match to TRBD2. The V segment lost 5 bases and the J segment 3 bases; nucleotides outside the gene matches: 12. CDR1 and CDR2 (germline): SGHNT, YENEEA. This CDR3 has 16 residues. CDR3 residues: CASSPRLAGAEETQYF. For the CDR3, the DNA is TGTGCCAGCAGCCCCCGTTTGGCGGGAGCCGAAGAGACCCAGTACTTC.

The rearrangement links TRBV7-9 to TRBJ2-1; 9 nucleotides match TRBD2. Per germline, CDR1 SEHNR and CDR2 FQNEAQ (reference sequence). The length of the CDR3 is 12 residues. V shed 5 bases and J 16 bases; nucleotides not matched to a gene: 9. The CDR3, as DNA: TGTGCCAGCAGCCCCGTCGGGACTAGCCATTTCTTC. This translates into CASSPVGTSHFF.

CDR3 coding DNA: TGCGCCAGCAGCTTGGATCAGAGGACAGATACGCAGTATTTT. Protein sequence: CASSLDQRTDTQYF. This rearrangement joins TRBV5-1 to TRBJ2-3; no reliable D call. The germline V and J ends were trimmed by 0 bases and 3 bases, with 8 bases remaining between them. The CDR3 totals 14 residues. The germline V gene has CDR1 SGHRS and CDR2 YFSETQ. Variable domain in full (rest from reference TRBV5-1 and TRBJ2-3): KAGVTQTPRYLIKTRGQQVTLSCSPISGHRSVSWYQQTPGQGLQFLFEYFSETQRNKGNFPGRFSGRQFSNSRSEMNVSTLELGDSALYLCASSLDQRTDTQYFGPGTRLTVL.

J is TRBJ2-1 and V is TRBV10-3; D is ambiguous. Looked up from germline, CDR1 is ENHRY and CDR2 is SYGVKD. The CDR3 spans 14 residues. V was trimmed by 7 bases and J by 7 bases, leaving 17 bases between them. The CDR3 bases are TGTGCCATCACCCCCGCAGAGGCGAGGAATGAGCAGTTCTTC. Translated, it gives CAITPAEARNEQFF.

The chain links TRBV5-4 to TRBJ1-1; D possibly corresponds to TRBD1 (5 bases). Germline CDR1 SGHNT, CDR2 YYREEE (reference sequence). This CDR3 comprises 15 residues. Trimming cost V 4 bases and J 1 base, with 14 bases left between them. DNA for the CDR3: TGTGCCAGCAGCCCAACGGGGGTGCCGAACACTGAAGCTTTCTTT. It yields the protein CASSPTGVPNTEAFF.